These 11 T cell receptor beta chains share one sample of origin, sequenced in a study of vaccination effects on CD4 cells after COVID-19. Antigen-specific CD4+ T cells were first expanded with viral peptide pools by the ViraFEST assay and only then sequenced. Culture proceeded for 9 to 11 days, and CD4+ T cells were then isolated. In the vaccine recipients, nucleocapsid antibodies were negative and there was no prior SARS-CoV-2 infection. These receptors are not linked to any known antigen. Profiling relied on immunoSEQ multiplex PCR, and the TCRdb table lists in-frame clones only, not all of them. The sample records tens of thousands of clones, roughly two thirds being singletons. Sequencing was performed on CD4+ T cells from PBMCs cultured with SARS-CoV-2 spike peptides, taken before COVID-19 vaccination. The receptors were gathered from a human donor who received a COVID-19 vaccine.

This clone has more than one count but fewer than ten. This chain uses TRBV5-4 with TRBJ2-7, with TRBD2 matching 10 bases. J was trimmed by 3 bases and V by 3 bases; bases with no gene match: 3. CDR1 is SGHNT, CDR2 YYREEE, per germline (reference sequence). The CDR3 totals 14 residues. CDR3 in DNA: TGTGCCAGCAGCTCCAGGACTAGCGGCTACGAGCAGTACTTC. Its protein is CASSSRTSGYEQYF.

This sequence joins TRBV29-1 and TRBJ1-1, with D hard to call. Germline lookup yields CDR1 SQVTM and CDR2 ANQGSEA. V was trimmed by 7 bases and J by 1 base, leaving 13 bases between them. This CDR3 contains 13 residues. The DNA for the CDR3 is TGCAGCGCCCATCGGCTAGGGAACACTGAAGCTTTCTTT. Protein: CSAHRLGNTEAFF.

The rearrangement links TRBV11-1 to TRBJ2-2, with D uncertain. The CDR3 is made up of 13 amino acids. V dropped 5 bases and J dropped 4 bases, with 8 bases sitting between them. Germline-derived CDR1 and CDR2 are SGHAT and FQDESV (reference sequence). The DNA for the CDR3 is TGTGCCAGCAGCCCGAGAACCACCGGGGAGCTGTTTTTT. The encoded protein is CASSPRTTGELFF.

This clone was picked up a small number of times. CDR3 coding DNA: TGTGCCTGGAGTGTAGGGTCGCGGGGGCCTCTCACCGGGGAGCTGTTTTTT. This translates into CAWSVGSRGPLTGELFF. The V gene is TRBV30, the J gene TRBJ2-2; maybe TRBD2 (7 bases). The ends were cut back, 0 bases at V and 4 bases at J, with 18 bases in the middle. The CDR3 runs to 17 residues. CDR1 and CDR2 (germline): GTSNPN, SVGIG (reference sequence). The whole variable domain, remainder taken from reference TRBV30 and TRBJ2-2, is SQTIHQWPATLVQPVGSPLSLECTVEGTSNPNLYWYRQAAGRGLQLLFYSVGIGQISSEVPQNLSASRPQDRQFILSSKKLLLSDSGFYLCAWSVGSRGPLTGELFFGEGSRLTVL.

V gene TRBV7-9 combines with J gene TRBJ1-2, with D unresolved. Trimming took 3 bases from V and 6 from J, leaving 11 bases between them. This CDR3 is 13 amino acids long. Germline V CDR1 and CDR2: SEHNR, FQNEAQ (reference sequence). CDR3 DNA: TGTGCCAGCAGCTTGGACTCGTTAGATGGCTACACCTTC. Translation: CASSLDSLDGYTF.

V gene TRBV30 combines with J gene TRBJ1-6; 12 nucleotides match TRBD1. V lost 3 bases, J lost 3 bases, and 6 bases stayed unmatched. CDR3 size: 17 residues. Germline assignment: CDR1 GTSNPN and CDR2 SVGIG (reference sequence). Here the CDR3 reads CAWSGGTGGFYNSPLHF. DNA for the CDR3: TGTGCCTGGAGCGGCGGGACAGGGGGCTTCTATAATTCACCCCTCCACTTT.

The chain joins TRBV27 to TRBJ2-3, with a possible D match to TRBD2 (6 bases). V lost 6 bases to trimming and J lost 5 bases, with 15 bases between them. The CDR3 consists of 14 residues. CDR1 is MNHEY and CDR2 is SMNVEV in the germline V gene (reference sequence). The CDR3 DNA reads TGTGCCAGCAGGTGGACGGGAGATCGAGATACGCAGTATTTT. Residues: CASRWTGDRDTQYF.

This clone was detected a few times. CDR3 loop: CASTPTATKNIQYF. The CDR3 nucleotides are TGTGCCAGCACCCCAACCGCTACCAAAAACATTCAGTACTTC. The genes are TRBV28 and TRBJ2-4; D ambiguous. The CDR3 has 14 residues. V was clipped by 7 bases and J by 2 bases, with 12 bases between them. Germline-derived CDR1 and CDR2 are MDHEN and SYDVKM.

The J gene is TRBJ1-2, the V gene TRBV5-5; D is possibly TRBD1 (5 bases). This CDR3 has 15 amino acids. V dropped 4 bases and J dropped 4 bases, with 17 bases sitting between them. From germline, CDR1 is SGHKS and CDR2 YYEKEE (reference sequence). The CDR3 here is CASSPPAGGAYGYTF. The CDR3 coding sequence is TGTGCCAGCAGCCCCCCGGCAGGTGGGGCCTATGGCTACACCTTC. The complete variable domain, with remaining parts taken from reference TRBV5-5 and TRBJ1-2, reads DAGVTQSPTHLIKTRGQQVTLRCSPISGHKSVSWYQQVLGQGPQFIFQYYEKEERGRGNFPDRFSARQFPNYSSELNVNALLLGDSALYLCASSPPAGGAYGYTFGSGTRLTVV.

This clone showed up just a few times. The CDR3 ends on some other residue instead of the conserved phenylalanine or tryptophan, so this is likely a read error. Because the CDR3's place on the DNA is in doubt, the DNA is left out and the CDR3 is given as listed by TCRdb. This chain connects TRBV12-2 to TRBJ1-2. TRBV12-2 is shown as a pseudogene. Ends included, the CDR3 has 10 residues. The CDR3 sequence: CASRLARPHE.

The V and J genes are TRBV27 and TRBJ2-7, with 7 bases aligning to TRBD2. The CDR3 length is 13 residues. V was clipped by 7 bases and J by 6 bases; unmatched bases: 9. Germline CDR1 and CDR2: MNHEY and SMNVEV (reference sequence). Here the CDR3 reads CASKRDTAPEQYF. In nucleotides, the CDR3 is TGTGCCAGCAAGCGGGATACGGCACCCGAGCAGTACTTC.